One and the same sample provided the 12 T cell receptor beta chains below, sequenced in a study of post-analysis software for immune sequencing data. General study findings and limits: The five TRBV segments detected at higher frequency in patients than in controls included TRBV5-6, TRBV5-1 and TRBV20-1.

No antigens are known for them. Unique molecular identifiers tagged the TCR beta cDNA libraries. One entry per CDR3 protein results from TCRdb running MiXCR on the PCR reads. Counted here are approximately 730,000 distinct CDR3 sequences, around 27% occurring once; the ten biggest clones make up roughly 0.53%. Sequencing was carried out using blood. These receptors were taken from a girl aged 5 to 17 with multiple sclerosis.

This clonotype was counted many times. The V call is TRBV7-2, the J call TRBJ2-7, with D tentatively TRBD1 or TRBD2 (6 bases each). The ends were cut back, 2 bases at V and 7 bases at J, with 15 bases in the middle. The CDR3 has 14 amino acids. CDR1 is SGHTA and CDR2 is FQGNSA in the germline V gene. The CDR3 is CASSLFPGAKEQYF. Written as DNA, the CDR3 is TGTGCCAGCAGCTTATTTCCGGGGGCTAAGGAGCAGTACTTC.

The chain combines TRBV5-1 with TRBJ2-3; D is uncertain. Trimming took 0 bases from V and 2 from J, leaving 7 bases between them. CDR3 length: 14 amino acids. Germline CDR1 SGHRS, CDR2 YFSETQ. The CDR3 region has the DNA TGCGCCAGCAGCTTGGTGGGGTACACAGATACGCAGTATTTT. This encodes CASSLVGYTDTQYF.

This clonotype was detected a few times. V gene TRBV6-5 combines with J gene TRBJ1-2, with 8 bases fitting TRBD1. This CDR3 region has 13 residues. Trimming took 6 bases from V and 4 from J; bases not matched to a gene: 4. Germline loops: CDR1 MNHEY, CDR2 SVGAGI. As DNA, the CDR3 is TGTGCCAGCAGACCCCAGGGGGCCTATGGCTACACCTTC. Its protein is CASRPQGAYGYTF.

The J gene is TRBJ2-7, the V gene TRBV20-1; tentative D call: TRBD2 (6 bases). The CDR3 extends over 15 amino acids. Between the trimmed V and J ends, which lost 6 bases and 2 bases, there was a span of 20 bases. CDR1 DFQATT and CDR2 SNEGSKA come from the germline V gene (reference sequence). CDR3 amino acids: CSATPGASATYEQYF. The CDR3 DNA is TGCAGTGCAACCCCCGGTGCTAGCGCTACCTACGAGCAGTACTTC.

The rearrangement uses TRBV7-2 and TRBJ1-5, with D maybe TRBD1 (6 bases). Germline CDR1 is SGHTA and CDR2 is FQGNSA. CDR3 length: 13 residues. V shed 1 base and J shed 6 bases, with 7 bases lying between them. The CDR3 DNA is TGTGCCAGCAGCTTAGAGGACAGTCAGCCCCAGCATTTT. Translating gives CASSLEDSQPQHF.

CDR3 region: CAISERQGSNQPQHF. DNA of the CDR3: TGTGCCATCAGTGAGCGGCAGGGTAGCAATCAGCCCCAGCATTTT. This sequence joins TRBV10-3 and TRBJ1-5, with a weak D call TRBD1 (5 bases). The germline gives CDR1 ENHRY, CDR2 SYGVKD. The CDR3 sequence is 15 residues long. The V and J ends lost 2 bases and 0 bases respectively, with 8 bases between them.

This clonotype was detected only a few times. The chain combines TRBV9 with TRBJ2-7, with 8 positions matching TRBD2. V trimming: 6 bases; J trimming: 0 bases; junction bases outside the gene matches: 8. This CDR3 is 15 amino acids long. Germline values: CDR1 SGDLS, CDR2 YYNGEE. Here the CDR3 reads CASTPGGTSSYEQYF. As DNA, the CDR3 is TGTGCCAGCACCCCGGGAGGGACTTCCTCCTACGAGCAGTACTTC.

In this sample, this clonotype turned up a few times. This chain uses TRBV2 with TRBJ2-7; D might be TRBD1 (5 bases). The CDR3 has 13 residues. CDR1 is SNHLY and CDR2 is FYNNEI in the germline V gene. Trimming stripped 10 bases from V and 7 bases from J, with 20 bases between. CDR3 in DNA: TGTGCCACCACGAGGCAGGGTTTCGGAGAGCAGTACTTC. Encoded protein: CATTRQGFGEQYF.

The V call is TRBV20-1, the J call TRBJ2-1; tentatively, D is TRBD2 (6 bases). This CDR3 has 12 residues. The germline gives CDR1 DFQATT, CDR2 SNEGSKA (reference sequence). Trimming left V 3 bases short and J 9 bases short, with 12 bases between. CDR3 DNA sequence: TGCAGTGCTAGGATGGGACTGGCTGAGCAGTTCTTC. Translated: CSARMGLAEQFF.

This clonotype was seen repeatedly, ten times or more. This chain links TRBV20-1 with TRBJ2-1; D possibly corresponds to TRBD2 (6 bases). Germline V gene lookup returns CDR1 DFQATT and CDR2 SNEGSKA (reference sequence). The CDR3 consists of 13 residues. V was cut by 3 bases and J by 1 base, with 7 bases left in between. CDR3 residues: CSARGGSYNEQFF. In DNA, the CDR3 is TGCAGTGCTAGGGGGGGATCCTACAATGAGCAGTTCTTC.

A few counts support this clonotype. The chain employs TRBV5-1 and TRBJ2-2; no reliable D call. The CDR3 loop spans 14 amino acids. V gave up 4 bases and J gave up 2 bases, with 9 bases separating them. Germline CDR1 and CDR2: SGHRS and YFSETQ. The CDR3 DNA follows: TGCGCCAGCAGCGATAGCCTCAACACCGGGGAGCTGTTTTTT. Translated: CASSDSLNTGELFF.

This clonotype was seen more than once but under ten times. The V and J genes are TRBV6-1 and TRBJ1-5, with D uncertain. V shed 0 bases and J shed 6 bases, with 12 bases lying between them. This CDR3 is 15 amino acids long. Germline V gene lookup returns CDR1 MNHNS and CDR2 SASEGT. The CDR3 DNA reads TGTGCCAGCAGTGAAGCAGGAGGTGTTAGTCAGCCCCAGCATTTT. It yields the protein CASSEAGGVSQPQHF.